This TCR beta chain was retrieved from a study of control samples from healthy donors and cancer patients. This CDR3 is 16 amino acids long. V gave up 8 bases and J gave up 5 bases, with 21 bases separating them. Per the germline V gene, CDR1 is SNHLY and CDR2 is FYNNEI. Sequencing used immunoSEQ multiplex PCR; TCRdb keeps in-frame clones, though not all of them. This sample has approximately 84,000 clones, with 91% found just once. Sequenced material: blood. The sequence came from a young man in good health. The chain combines TRBV2 with TRBJ1-4; a possible D gene is TRBD1 (5 bases). The CDR3 loop reads CASGMGAGTVNEKLFF. CDR3 DNA: TGTGCCAGCGGGATGGGAGCCGGGACGGTGAATGAAAAACTGTTTTTT.